A single sample is the source of the 5 T cell receptor beta chains below, sequenced in a study of CD8+ T cells in alopecia areata. TCR sequencing used cDNA made by reverse transcription of extracted RNA. TCRdb keeps only in-frame clones here, not all; method: immunoSEQ multiplex PCR. Here the sample spans 150,000 to 200,000 clones, about 70% being singletons. Source: CD8+ T cells sorted from blood, taken at week 0. These receptors were collected from a human donor with alopecia areata.

There are a few counts of this clone. This CDR3 reads CASSCSGTLGSWNSPLHF. CDR3 DNA: TGTGCCAGCAGCTGCTCCGGGACACTCGGAAGTTGGAATTCACCCCTCCACTTT. V gene TRBV13 combines with J gene TRBJ1-6; D perhaps matches TRBD1 (6 bases). Per the germline V gene, CDR1 is PRHDT and CDR2 is FYEKMQ (reference sequence). The CDR3 length is 18 residues. V lost 4 bases and J lost 7, with 23 bases in between.

A single count supports this clone. The chain couples TRBV7-6 to TRBJ1-1; D is uncertain. The CDR3 is 13 residues long. Germline V lookup: CDR1 SGHVS, CDR2 FNYEAQ. Deletions cut 1 base from V and 6 bases from J, with 9 bases between. The CDR3 reads CASSLESLPEAFF. In DNA form, the CDR3 reads TGTGCCAGCAGCTTAGAGTCCCTCCCTGAAGCTTTCTTT.

V usage is TRBV7-9 and J usage is TRBJ1-2; unclear D gene. The germline CDR1 and CDR2 sequences are SEHNR and FQNEAQ (reference sequence). V was pared by 2 bases and J by 8 bases, with 12 bases between. The CDR3 totals 13 residues. The DNA of the CDR3 is TGTGCCAGCAGCTTATCCGGGGAGCGGGGCTACACCTTC. It yields the protein CASSLSGERGYTF.

The chain uses TRBV4-1 and TRBJ2-5, with D maybe TRBD2 (5 bases). Germline V lookup: CDR1 MGHRA, CDR2 YSYEKL. Between the trimmed V and J ends, which lost 3 bases and 1 base, there was a span of 15 bases. This CDR3 is built from 16 residues. The CDR3 DNA follows: TGCGCCAGCAGCCACCCCGGGAAACTGGGCCAAGAGACCCAGTACTTC. It codes for CASSHPGKLGQETQYF.

In the case of this clone: Other DNA variants within this sample encode the same CDR3. The rearrangement uses TRBV28 and TRBJ2-5; maybe TRBD1 (7 bases). Trimming left V 3 bases short and J 5 bases short, with 16 bases between. The CDR3 runs 15 residues. Germline V CDR1 and CDR2: MDHEN, SYDVKM. The CDR3 bases are TGTGCCAGCAGTTTTAGGAGGGGGCGCGGGGAGACCCAGTACTTC. It is translated as CASSFRRGRGETQYF.